This entry lists 29 T cell receptor beta chains sequenced from one sample in a study of blood T cell repertoires in COVID-19. TCRdb's table, derived via immunoSEQ multiplex PCR, lists solely in-frame clones and lacks some. The sample carries roughly 250,000 clones, approximately 90% recorded once. Sequenced: peripheral blood. The receptors here all came from a man in his fifties or sixties who had recovered from COVID-19.

V and J are TRBV7-2 and TRBJ2-2; no reliable D call. V dropped 1 base and J dropped 1 base, with 7 bases sitting between them. The CDR3 length is 15 residues. Looked up from germline, CDR1 is SGHTA and CDR2 is FQGNSA. Written as DNA, the CDR3 is TGTGCCAGCAGCTTAGTAGGAGAGAACACCGGGGAGCTGTTTTTT. It translates to CASSLVGENTGELFF.

The rearrangement links TRBV3-1 (or the pseudogene TRBV3-2) to TRBJ2-7; weak D call: TRBD1 (6 bases). The CDR3 runs to 14 residues. Germline CDR1 reads LGHDT; CDR2 reads YNNKEL (reference sequence). V shed 1 base and J shed 0 bases, with 7 bases lying between them. Here the CDR3 DNA reads TGTGCCAGCAGCCAAGCCAGGGGCTCCTACGAGCAGTACTTC. Protein: CASSQARGSYEQYF.

The chain links TRBV4-2 to TRBJ1-6; D is ambiguous. Trimming took 1 base from V and 7 from J, leaving 8 bases between them. This CDR3 contains 14 residues. Germline values: CDR1 LGHNA, CDR2 YNFKEQ. CDR3 sequence: CASSQVPGNSPLHF. The CDR3 DNA sequence: TGTGCCAGCAGCCAAGTGCCAGGAAATTCACCCCTCCACTTT.

The V and J genes are TRBV2 and TRBJ2-1, with 10 bases identical to TRBD2. The CDR3 totals 14 residues. Unmatched junction bases numbered 7, after V lost 6 bases and J lost 8 bases. In germline, CDR1 is SNHLY, CDR2 FYNNEI. The CDR3 reads CASRNSGGRYEQFF. The CDR3 DNA is TGTGCCAGCAGGAATAGCGGGGGGAGGTATGAGCAGTTCTTC.

This rearrangement joins TRBV19 to TRBJ2-5; 9 bases fit TRBD1. From germline, CDR1 is LNHDA and CDR2 SQIVND (reference sequence). The CDR3 has 17 residues. The V and J ends lost 9 bases and 4 bases, in that order; junction bases with no gene match: 18. CDR3 loop: CASRARTGTGLRETQYF. For the CDR3, the DNA is TGTGCCAGCCGTGCCCGAACCGGGACAGGGCTAAGAGAGACCCAGTACTTC. Supplemented by reference TRBV19 and TRBJ2-5, the full variable domain reads DGGITQSPKYLFRKEGQNVTLSCEQNLNHDAMYWYRQDPGQGLRLIYYSQIVNDFQKGDIAEGYSVSREKKESFPLTVTSAQKNPTAFYLCASRARTGTGLRETQYFGPGTRLLVL.

In its sample, this clone was seen many times. The V and J genes are TRBV3-1 (or the pseudogene TRBV3-2) and TRBJ2-7, with D maybe TRBD2 (6 bases). Trimming removed 0 bases at V and 0 bases at J, with 18 bases between. The CDR3 contains 18 residues. Looked up from germline, CDR1 is LGHDT and CDR2 is YNNKEL (reference sequence). CDR3 protein: CASSQEDGTGESSYEQYF. The CDR3 nucleotides are TGTGCCAGCAGCCAAGAAGATGGGACGGGGGAAAGCTCCTACGAGCAGTACTTC.

The chain has TRBV18 and TRBJ1-4; D uncertain. In germline, CDR1 is KGHSH, CDR2 LQKENI. V was trimmed by 3 bases and J by 5 bases, leaving 16 bases between them. The CDR3 runs 16 residues. The CDR3 DNA reads as TGTGCCAGCTCACCGTTTAGGGTCGGGAGGAATGAAAAACTGTTTTTT. Its protein product is CASSPFRVGRNEKLFF.

The chain links TRBV7-2 to TRBJ2-7, with 8 positions matching TRBD1. CDR1 and CDR2 from the germline V gene are SGHTA and FQGNSA. The CDR3 has 15 amino acids. V trimming: 5 bases; J trimming: 0 bases; junction bases outside the gene matches: 6. The CDR3 nucleotides are TGTGCCAGCAGCCCTAGACAGGGGATCTCCTACGAGCAGTACTTC. It translates to CASSPRQGISYEQYF.

The chain joins TRBV4-1 to TRBJ1-2, with D maybe TRBD1 (5 bases). Germline CDR1 and CDR2: MGHRA and YSYEKL. This CDR3 has 14 residues. With 0 bases removed from V and 4 bases from J, the gap between germline ends came to 9 bases. The CDR3 protein is CASSQDGGFYGYTF. CDR3 coding DNA: TGCGCCAGCAGCCAAGATGGGGGGTTCTATGGCTACACCTTC.

This clone was seen more than once but under ten times. The chain employs TRBV19 and TRBJ2-7, with a possible D match to TRBD2 (6 bases). Trimming took off 5 bases at V and 3 bases at J, with 11 bases between the two ends. The CDR3 has 13 amino acids. Looked up from germline, CDR1 is LNHDA and CDR2 is SQIVND (reference sequence). This CDR3 is CASSQAEGYEQYF. The DNA of the CDR3 is TGTGCCAGTAGTCAAGCGGAGGGCTACGAGCAGTACTTC.

The chain carries TRBV10-3 and TRBJ1-5; perhaps TRBD1 as D (6 bases). The CDR3 consists of 14 residues. The V and J ends lost 6 bases and 4 bases respectively, with 13 bases between them. Germline assignment: CDR1 ENHRY and CDR2 SYGVKD. In DNA form, the CDR3 reads TGTGCCATCAGGCCAGGGGCCGCGAATCAGCCCCAGCATTTT. Translating it yields CAIRPGAANQPQHF.

The rearrangement uses TRBV7-3 and TRBJ2-1, with D perhaps matching TRBD2 (6 bases). The V end was cut by 5 bases, the J end by 9 bases, with 8 bases between. The CDR3 runs to 11 residues. Looked up from germline, CDR1 is SGHTA and CDR2 is FQGTGA. CDR3 sequence: CASSLGGEQFF. The CDR3 DNA is TGTGCCAGCAGCCTGGGAGGTGAGCAGTTCTTC.

This chain connects TRBV6-5 to TRBJ1-2, with no clear D. Germline CDR1 and CDR2: MNHEY and SVGAGI. The CDR3 contains 13 residues. The ends were cut back, 5 bases at V and 4 bases at J, with 11 bases in the middle. CDR3 residues: CASSPDSSYGYTF. The CDR3 nucleotides read TGTGCCAGCAGTCCCGACTCCAGCTATGGCTACACCTTC.

The chain combines TRBV7-2 with TRBJ1-5; D is unclear. This CDR3 spans 15 amino acids. V shed 3 bases and J shed 0 bases, with 9 bases lying between them. Germline V gene data show CDR1 as SGHTA and CDR2 as FQGNSA. The CDR3 DNA is TGTGCCAGCAGCTTTCAGCGTACTAGCAATCAGCCCCAGCATTTT. This translates into CASSFQRTSNQPQHF.

The rearrangement uses TRBV7-3 and TRBJ2-1; TRBD2 aligns across 9 bases. The V and J ends lost 1 base and 5 bases, in that order; junction bases with no gene match: 12. This CDR3 is built from 18 residues. Germline CDR1 SGHTA, CDR2 FQGTGA. Here the CDR3 reads CASSLNPPSGGLDNEQFF. DNA of the CDR3: TGTGCCAGCAGCTTAAACCCCCCGAGCGGGGGGCTAGACAATGAGCAGTTCTTC.

The sample holds a few counts of this clone. The chain's CDR3 is CASSPTPSSHPTGELFF. The CDR3 DNA reads as TGTGCCAGCTCACCTACCCCTAGCTCCCACCCCACCGGGGAGCTGTTTTTT. The chain recombines TRBV18 with TRBJ2-2, with a possible D match to TRBD2 (5 bases). This CDR3 is 17 amino acids long. The V and J ends lost 3 bases and 4 bases respectively, with 18 bases between them. The germline V gene encodes CDR1 KGHSH and CDR2 LQKENI. The whole variable domain, remainder taken from reference TRBV18 and TRBJ2-2, is NAGVMQNPRHLVRRRGQEARLRCSPMKGHSHVYWYRQLPEEGLKFMVYLQKENIIDESGMPKERFSAEFPKEGPSILRIQQVVRGDSAAYFCASSPTPSSHPTGELFFGEGSRLTVL.

The rearrangement joins TRBV6-5 to TRBJ1-1; TRBD1 is a possible D gene (5 bases). CDR3 size: 15 residues. Germline-derived CDR1 and CDR2 are MNHEY and SVGAGI. V lost 4 bases, J lost 9 bases, and 21 bases lay in between. The CDR3 here is CASSWNPSDRTQAFF. The CDR3, as DNA: TGTGCCAGCAGTTGGAACCCCTCAGATCGGACACAAGCTTTCTTT.

The chain uses TRBV5-6 and TRBJ1-4, with 9 nucleotides matching TRBD1. Trimming removed 5 bases from V and 7 bases from J; junction bases left unmatched: 6. In germline, CDR1 is SGHDT, CDR2 YYEEEE. The CDR3 consists of 14 residues. In DNA form, the CDR3 reads TGTGCCAGCAGTACCGGGACAGGGAGTGAAAAACTGTTTTTT. It encodes CASSTGTGSEKLFF. The full variable domain, completed using reference TRBV5-6 and TRBJ1-4, is DAGVTQSPTHLIKTRGQQVTLRCSPKSGHDTVSWYQQALGQGPQFIFQYYEEEERQRGNFPDRFSGHQFPNYSSELNVNALLLGDSALYLCASSTGTGSEKLFFGSGTQLSVL.

The V and J genes are TRBV4-2 and TRBJ2-7, with 7 bases matching TRBD2. Germline loops: CDR1 LGHNA, CDR2 YNFKEQ. This CDR3 is 13 amino acids long. The trim removed 1 base at V and 7 bases at J, leaving 4 bases unmatched. CDR3 DNA sequence: TGTGCCAGCAGCCAAGGGGGGGGTCGGGAGCAGTACTTC. Its protein is CASSQGGGREQYF.

The chain uses TRBV7-2 and TRBJ1-3; 8 nucleotides agree with TRBD1. Trimming took 5 bases from V and 3 from J; bases not matched to a gene: 3. The CDR3 has 14 amino acids. CDR1 and CDR2 (germline): SGHTA, FQGNSA. CDR3 protein: CASSGDRGGNTIYF. DNA of the CDR3: TGTGCCAGCAGCGGTGACAGGGGTGGAAACACCATATATTTT.

The genes are TRBV5-1 and TRBJ2-5; unclear D gene. V gave up 0 bases and J gave up 4 bases, with 13 bases separating them. Germline lookup yields CDR1 SGHRS and CDR2 YFSETQ. The CDR3 consists of 15 residues. This CDR3 is CASSLANPSSETQYF. The CDR3 DNA follows: TGCGCCAGCAGCTTGGCTAACCCTTCTTCAGAGACCCAGTACTTC.

In this sample, this clone turned up a few times. CDR3 DNA: TGCGCCAGCAGTTCGATGAGGGATTGGAGCTACGAGCAGTACTTC. This gives the protein CASSSMRDWSYEQYF. This chain connects TRBV10-1 to TRBJ2-7; D might be TRBD2 (5 bases). Between the trimmed V and J ends, which lost 5 bases and 3 bases, there was a span of 17 bases. The CDR3 runs to 15 residues. From germline, CDR1 is WNHNN and CDR2 SYGVQD (reference sequence).

The rearrangement links TRBV7-2 to TRBJ2-5, with TRBD1 matching 7 bases. With V trimmed by 6 bases and J by 9 bases, 16 bases remained unmatched. Germline V gene sequence: CDR1 SGHTA, CDR2 FQGNSA. This CDR3 spans 15 amino acids. CDR3 DNA: TGTGCCAGCAGTCCCGGGACAGCGGTCGGGGTGGCCCAGTACTTC. Translation: CASSPGTAVGVAQYF.

J is TRBJ1-2 and V is TRBV19, with 10 bases lining up with TRBD1. J gave up 8 bases and V 9 bases, and 15 bases lay outside the gene matches. The CDR3 length is 15 residues. CDR1 LNHDA and CDR2 SQIVND come from the germline V gene (reference sequence). This CDR3 reads CASQERTGGTEGYTF. DNA for the CDR3: TGTGCCAGCCAAGAAAGGACAGGGGGTACGGAAGGCTACACCTTC.

The rearrangement links TRBV11-1 to TRBJ2-1; D remains ambiguous. Germline V gene lookup returns CDR1 SGHAT and CDR2 FQDESV (reference sequence). This CDR3 is 13 amino acids long. Trimming stripped 3 bases from V and 7 bases from J, with 10 bases between. The CDR3 protein is CASSFGDGNEQFF. Written as DNA, the CDR3 is TGTGCCAGCAGCTTCGGCGACGGGAATGAGCAGTTCTTC.

This chain connects TRBV12-3 or TRBV12-4 to TRBJ2-5, with unresolved D. The CDR3 extends over 13 amino acids. The V end lost 2 bases, the J end lost 1 base, and 5 bases lay between the germline ends. The CDR3 loop is CASSLWAQETQYF. In nucleotides, the CDR3 is TGTGCCAGCAGTTTATGGGCCCAAGAGACCCAGTACTTC.

The chain has TRBV15 and TRBJ2-7; 7 bases map to TRBD1. The germline gives CDR1 LNHNV, CDR2 YYDKDF (reference sequence). V gave up 0 bases and J gave up 5 bases; unmatched junction bases: 7. The CDR3 spans 15 residues. The CDR3 DNA is TGTGCCACCAGCAGAGATCCAGACAGGGTGGACGAGCAGTACTTC. Translated, it gives CATSRDPDRVDEQYF.

The CDR3 region is CASSFGGGFTVGYNEQFF. Written as DNA, the CDR3 is TGTGCCAGCAGCTTTGGGGGGGGTTTCACGGTTGGCTACAATGAGCAGTTCTTC. The J gene is TRBJ2-1, the V gene TRBV5-8, with 7 bases matching TRBD2. Unmatched junction bases numbered 14, after V lost 2 bases and J lost 3 bases. The CDR3 has 18 residues. Germline V gene lookup returns CDR1 SGHTS and CDR2 YDEGEE.

The rearrangement uses TRBV9 and TRBJ2-1; D gene unclear. This CDR3 has 11 amino acids. V was clipped by 0 bases and J by 9 bases, with 4 bases between them. Per germline, CDR1 SGDLS and CDR2 YYNGEE. CDR3 in amino acids: CASSVGVEQFF. In DNA form, the CDR3 reads TGTGCCAGCAGCGTAGGAGTTGAGCAGTTCTTC.